These 21 T cell receptor beta chains were all obtained from the same sample, sequenced in a study of shared clonotypes between healthy human individuals. Sequenced by immunoSEQ multiplex PCR; TCRdb stores in-frame clones only, minus some. There are 2,500,000 or so clones in the sample; about 92% occur only once, and over 0.12% lies in the top ten. Sequences were obtained from naive CD4+ T cells sorted from blood. Subset specified: CD45RA+ positively selected. Every receptor here comes from a man in his late teens or twenties in good health.

The rearrangement joins TRBV6-6 to TRBJ2-7; 9 bases align to TRBD1. Germline loops: CDR1 MNHNY, CDR2 SVGAGI (reference sequence). The ends lost 2 bases at V and 1 base at J; junction bases unmatched: 6. The CDR3 runs to 16 residues. The CDR3 sequence: CASSYHPGQGSYEQYF. DNA of the CDR3: TGTGCCAGCAGTTACCATCCGGGACAGGGATCCTACGAGCAGTACTTC.

The chain recombines TRBV11-2 with TRBJ2-3, with D tentatively TRBD1 or TRBD2 (7 bases each). The CDR3 runs 15 residues. Trimming shortened V by 7 bases and J by 3 bases, and 17 bases separated the two germline ends. From germline, CDR1 is SGHAT and CDR2 FQNNGV. The CDR3 protein is CASTPQGGVTDTQYF. In nucleotides, the CDR3 is TGTGCCAGCACCCCTCAGGGGGGGGTTACAGATACGCAGTATTTT. Combining the CDR3 with reference TRBV11-2 and TRBJ2-3 gives the whole variable domain EAGVAQSPRYKIIEKRQSVAFWCNPISGHATLYWYQQILGQGPKLLIQFQNNGVVDDSQLPKDRFSAERLKGVDSTLKIQPAKLEDSAVYLCASTPQGGVTDTQYFGPGTRLTVL.

V usage is TRBV15 and J usage is TRBJ1-4; D is undetermined. CDR3 length equals 14 residues. Trimming took off 2 bases at V and 5 bases at J, with 9 bases between the two ends. Germline lookup yields CDR1 LNHNV and CDR2 YYDKDF (reference sequence). CDR3 loop: CATSRRRENEKLFF. The CDR3, as DNA: TGTGCCACCAGCAGACGACGGGAGAATGAAAAACTGTTTTTT.

About this clone itself: The junction shows a germline mismatch at one end, possibly a read error. Distinct nucleotide sequences in the sample also encode this CDR3. The chain recombines TRBV7-2 with TRBJ2-7, with D tentatively TRBD2 (5 bases). The germline CDR1 and CDR2 sequences are SGHTA and FQGNSA. The CDR3 runs 15 residues. CDR3 amino acids: CASSLVVSGSYEQYF. The CDR3 nucleotides are TGTGCCAGCAGCTTAGTGGTCAGCGGCTCCTATGAGCAGTACTTC. Supplemented by reference TRBV7-2 and TRBJ2-7, the full variable domain reads GAGVSQSPSNKVTEKGKDVELRCDPISGHTALYWYRQSLGQGLEFLIYFQGNSAPDKSGLPSDRFSAERTGGSVSTLTIQRTQQEDSAVYLCASSLVVSGSYEQYFGPGTRLTVT.

The chain carries TRBV15 and TRBJ1-1; a weak D match, TRBD1 (5 bases). The germline V gene encodes CDR1 LNHNV and CDR2 YYDKDF (reference sequence). The CDR3 extends over 11 amino acids. The ends were cut back, 8 bases at V and 5 bases at J, with 9 bases in the middle. CDR3 protein: CATGRGTEAFF. The CDR3 DNA sequence: TGTGCCACCGGGCGGGGGACTGAAGCTTTCTTT.

This sequence joins TRBV30 and TRBJ2-1; TRBD2 agrees at 13 bases. Trimming cost V 0 bases and J 10 bases; bases outside gene matches: 15. The CDR3 is 18 amino acids. Germline V lookup: CDR1 GTSNPN, CDR2 SVGIG (reference sequence). CDR3 DNA sequence: TGTGCCTGGAGTGTTACCCGGACTAGCGGGGGTCCGCTGGGGGAGCAGTTCTTC. Its protein product is CAWSVTRTSGGPLGEQFF.

This clone was recorded once. The chain is built from TRBV11-2 and TRBJ2-7; D is uncertain. The V gene's germline CDR1 is SGHAT and CDR2 FQNNGV. V gave up 4 bases and J gave up 3 bases, with 16 bases separating them. CDR3 length: 15 amino acids. This chain's CDR3 is CASSSFPRSDYEQYF. The CDR3 coding sequence is TGTGCCAGCAGCTCGTTCCCCAGATCTGACTACGAGCAGTACTTC.

The chain has TRBV4-1 and TRBJ2-2, with 13 bases that match TRBD2. The germline CDR1 and CDR2 sequences are MGHRA and YSYEKL. The CDR3 length is 19 residues. With V trimmed by 3 bases and J by 0 bases, 7 bases remained unmatched. CDR3 in amino acids: CASSHGGGLAGANTGELFF. DNA for the CDR3: TGCGCCAGCAGCCATGGGGGAGGACTAGCGGGGGCGAACACCGGGGAGCTGTTTTTT.

The chain couples TRBV2 to TRBJ2-7; D uncertain. Germline V gives CDR1 SNHLY, CDR2 FYNNEI. Trimming removed 7 bases from V and 2 bases from J, with 12 bases in between. The CDR3 is made up of 13 amino acids. The DNA of the CDR3 is TGTGCCAGCACCCCATTTGGGACCTACGAGCAGTACTTC. It translates to CASTPFGTYEQYF.

The chain carries TRBV5-6 and TRBJ2-2; D tentatively reads TRBD1 or TRBD2 (5 bases each). Germline values: CDR1 SGHDT, CDR2 YYEEEE. CDR3 size: 15 residues. V was cut by 2 bases and J by 5 bases, with 13 bases left in between. As DNA, the CDR3 is TGTGCCAGCAGCTTCGGGACCCTTGTAACCGGGGAGCTGTTTTTT. Residues: CASSFGTLVTGELFF.

Notes on this clone: The same CDR3 also results from other DNA sequences found in this sample. The chain combines TRBV19 with TRBJ1-2; D is undetermined. V was trimmed by 2 bases and J by 1 base, leaving 8 bases between them. Germline assignment: CDR1 LNHDA and CDR2 SQIVND (reference sequence). This CDR3 is built from 14 residues. CDR3 bases: TGTGCCAGTAGTATAACCGCGGATAACTATGGCTACACCTTC. Protein product: CASSITADNYGYTF.

The chain carries TRBV28 and TRBJ1-4; TRBD1 might be the D (5 bases). V lost 5 bases and J 10 bases, leaving 17 bases between the germline ends. Germline V gives CDR1 MDHEN, CDR2 SYDVKM. The CDR3 extends over 14 amino acids. DNA for the CDR3: TGTGCCAGCAGTCAACAATCCAGGGAGGGAAAACTGTTTTTT. This sequence encodes CASSQQSREGKLFF.

Only one count was recorded for this clone. Within the sample, other DNA sequences also encode this same CDR3. This sequence joins TRBV5-8 and TRBJ2-3; a weak D match, TRBD2 (6 bases). V was cut by 0 bases and J by 0 bases, with 11 bases left in between. Germline V CDR1 and CDR2: SGHTS, YDEGEE. The CDR3 has 16 residues. CDR3 DNA: TGTGCCAGCAGCTTGGGTGGAGGGCCAAGCACAGATACGCAGTATTTT. It yields the protein CASSLGGGPSTDTQYF. The entire variable domain, with the rest obtained from reference TRBV5-8 and TRBJ2-3, is as follows: EAGVTQSPTHLIKTRGQQATLRCSPISGHTSVYWYQQALGLGLQFLLWYDEGEERNRGNFPPRFSGRQFPNYSSELNVNALELEDSALYLCASSLGGGPSTDTQYFGPGTRLTVL.

The chain couples TRBV7-2 to TRBJ2-5, with 7 bases lining up with TRBD1. The ends lost 5 bases at V and 5 bases at J; junction bases unmatched: 11. The CDR3 is 15 amino acids. Germline V lookup: CDR1 SGHTA, CDR2 FQGNSA. The CDR3 spells CASSSLTGKYETQYF. CDR3 nucleotides: TGTGCCAGCAGCAGTCTGACAGGGAAGTACGAGACCCAGTACTTC.

The chain has TRBV4-3 and TRBJ2-5, with D maybe TRBD2 (6 bases). Germline assignment: CDR1 LGHNA and CDR2 YSLEER. This CDR3 contains 16 residues. V lost 4 bases and J 3 bases, leaving 18 bases between the germline ends. CDR3 nucleotide sequence: TGCGCCAGCAGCCTTGCTCTATCCGGCGGGGAAGAGACCCAGTACTTC. Amino acids: CASSLALSGGEETQYF.

The rearrangement links TRBV28 to TRBJ2-6; D is possibly TRBD1 or TRBD2 (5 bases each). CDR1 is MDHEN, CDR2 SYDVKM, per germline. Trimming took 2 bases from V and 3 from J, leaving 8 bases between them. The CDR3 length is 15 residues. In nucleotides, the CDR3 is TGTGCCAGCAGTTTAAGAGGGGTTGGGGCCAACGTCCTGACTTTC. It yields the protein CASSLRGVGANVLTF. The full variable domain, rest sourced from reference TRBV28 and TRBJ2-6, is DVKVTQSSRYLVKRTGEKVFLECVQDMDHENMFWYRQDPGLGLRLIYFSYDVKMKEKGDIPEGYSVSREKKERFSLILESASTNQTSMYLCASSLRGVGANVLTFGAGSRLTVL.

The V call is TRBV6-5, the J call TRBJ1-2; no firm D call. V lost 6 bases, J lost 3 bases, and 11 bases lay in between. The length of the CDR3 is 13 residues. Germline values: CDR1 MNHEY, CDR2 SVGAGI. The CDR3 DNA reads TGTGCCAGCAGCCGAGGGATTTACTATGGCTACACCTTC. Amino acids: CASSRGIYYGYTF.

The genes are TRBV21-1 and TRBJ1-1. TRBV21-1 is a recognized pseudogene. The CDR3 consists of 15 residues. In DNA, the CDR3 is TGTGCCAGCAGCAAAGTTTGCAGGGAGGGGGCTGAAGCTTTCTTT. Its protein is CASSKVCREGAEAFF.

The DNA of the CDR3 is TGTGCCAGCAGTTTTCACCGACTAGCGGGGGAAGAGACCCAGTACTTC. Translating gives CASSFHRLAGEETQYF. The V call is TRBV28, the J call TRBJ2-5; 12 bases are shared with TRBD2. The CDR3 is made up of 16 amino acids. Germline V gene lookup returns CDR1 MDHEN and CDR2 SYDVKM. V lost 3 bases, J lost 3 bases, and 5 bases stayed unmatched. The variable domain in full, completed from reference TRBV28 and TRBJ2-5, reads DVKVTQSSRYLVKRTGEKVFLECVQDMDHENMFWYRQDPGLGLRLIYFSYDVKMKEKGDIPEGYSVSREKKERFSLILESASTNQTSMYLCASSFHRLAGEETQYFGPGTRLLVL.

The CDR3 DNA follows: TGTGCCAGCAGCTGGGGGAGGGGGAAGACCCAGTACTTC. Translated, it gives CASSWGRGKTQYF. This chain links TRBV5-4 with TRBJ2-5; TRBD2 might be the D (7 bases). Germline V gene sequence: CDR1 SGHNT, CDR2 YYREEE (reference sequence). The CDR3 sequence is 13 residues long. The ends were cut back, 3 bases at V and 6 bases at J, with 12 bases in the middle.

CDR3 nucleotide sequence: TGTGCCAGCAGGGGGGCTAGCCGAGGTGAGCAGTTCTTC. Translating it yields CASRGASRGEQFF. This rearrangement joins TRBV28 to TRBJ2-1; possibly TRBD1 for D (6 bases). CDR1 is MDHEN and CDR2 is SYDVKM in the germline V gene. V dropped 6 bases and J dropped 9 bases, with 15 bases sitting between them. The CDR3 consists of 13 residues.